A selection of T cell receptor beta chains follows, all from one sample in a study of blood T cell repertoires in COVID-19. TCRdb's copy holds only in-frame clones and misses some; the assay was immunoSEQ multiplex PCR. The sample has fewer than 250,000 clones, 84% seen once. Sequencing used PBMCs or T cells enriched from blood (not recorded which). Every receptor here comes from a woman in her 30s who had been exposed to COVID-19. The CDR3 runs from the conserved cysteine through the conserved F or W. A D gene is named only where the DNA matches it firmly. Rows give clone size only sometimes, using once, few, many, or a class for an expanded clone.

.,.,TRBJ2-3,TRBV2,CASTAIPISLDTQYF,TGTGCCAGCACCGCGATCCCGATAAGTCTTGATACGCAGTATTTT
TRBD1,.,TRBJ2-7,TRBV9,CASSAGQGKYEQYF,TGTGCCAGCAGCGCGGGACAGGGAAAGTACGAGCAGTACTTC
.,.,TRBJ1-6,TRBV4-3,CASSQGGAQNSPLHF,TGCGCCAGCAGCCAAGGGGGCGCACAAAATTCACCCCTCCACTTT
.,.,TRBJ2-1,TRBV12-3/TRBV12-4,CASSLPGDNEQFF,TGTGCCAGCAGTTTGCCTGGAGACAATGAGCAGTTCTTC
.,once,TRBJ2-5,TRBV6-5,CASSRKRDQETQYF,TGTGCCAGCAGTAGGAAGAGGGACCAAGAGACCCAGTACTTC
.,many,TRBJ2-1,TRBV2,CASSEALGRLEGIYEQFF,TGTGCCAGCAGTGAAGCGCTAGGGAGGCTAGAAGGGATCTATGAGCAGTTCTTC
TRBD1,.,TRBJ1-5,TRBV18,CASSPASGTGGRPQHF,TGTGCCAGCTCACCAGCTTCCGGGACAGGGGGTCGGCCCCAGCATTTT
TRBD2,few,TRBJ2-3,TRBV10-1,CASTGGDSGDTQYF,TGCGCCAGCACCGGGGGAGATAGCGGGGACACGCAGTATTTT
.,.,TRBJ2-5,TRBV5-8,CASSSVETQYF,TGTGCCAGCAGCTCGGTGGAGACCCAGTACTTC
.,few,TRBJ2-7,TRBV5-1,CASSLPQDEQYF,TGCGCCAGCAGCTTGCCACAGGACGAGCAGTACTTC
.,.,TRBJ1-4,TRBV6-5,CASRESPGTNEKLFF,TGTGCCAGCCGCGAGAGCCCGGGGACTAATGAAAAACTGTTTTTT
.,.,TRBJ1-3,TRBV2,CASSDGPSRTAGNTIYF,TGTGCCAGCAGTGATGGCCCCTCCCGGACAGCTGGAAACACCATATATTTT
.,.,TRBJ1-3,TRBV30,CAWGWENTIYF,TGTGCCTGGGGGTGGGAGAACACCATATATTTT
.,few,TRBJ1-2,TRBV21-1,CASSPEVRDRGQLWYGYTF,TGTGCCAGCAGCCCCGAAGTCCGGGACAGGGGGCAATTATGGTATGGCTACACCTTC
TRBD2,.,TRBJ2-1,TRBV7-9,CASSPGLSYNEQFF,TGTGCCAGCAGCCCGGGACTATCCTACAATGAGCAGTTCTTC
TRBD1,.,TRBJ1-1,TRBV4-2,CASSQVGQVEAEAFF,TGTGCCAGCAGCCAAGTGGGACAGGTAGAGGCTGAAGCTTTCTTT
.,.,TRBJ2-5,TRBV7-9,CASSLAGGETQYF,TGTGCCAGCAGCTTAGCCGGGGGAGAGACCCAGTACTTC
.,.,TRBJ1-2,TRBV7-9,CASSSSSEPIGGYTF,TGTGCCAGCAGCTCTTCGAGCGAACCGATCGGGGGCTACACCTTC
.,.,TRBJ2-4,TRBV15,CATSRDAGDGIQYF,TGTGCCACCAGCAGAGATGCAGGGGATGGCATTCAGTACTTC
TRBD1,.,TRBJ2-1,TRBV6-6,CASSLEGQGTGLLNEQFF,TGTGCCAGCAGTCTCGAGGGACAGGGAACGGGGCTGTTAAATGAGCAGTTCTTC
.,few,TRBJ1-2,TRBV20-1,CSASKPRTGWDSGYTF,TGCAGTGCTAGTAAACCCCGTACAGGGTGGGATTCCGGCTACACCTTC
TRBD2,.,TRBJ2-3,TRBV6-4,CASSAIAGGEADTQYF,TGTGCCAGCAGTGCGATAGCGGGGGGTGAGGCAGATACGCAGTATTTT
.,few,TRBJ1-1,TRBV29-1,CSVDRINTEAFF,TGCAGCGTTGACAGAATTAACACTGAAGCTTTCTTT
.,.,TRBJ2-1,TRBV27,CASNRLPPPYNEQFF,TGTGCCAGCAACAGGCTACCCCCGCCCTACAATGAGCAGTTCTTC
.,.,TRBJ2-2,TRBV27,CASSPEAGLGTGELFF,TGTGCCAGCAGTCCGGAGGCCGGCCTCGGGACCGGGGAGCTGTTTTTT
TRBD1,.,TRBJ1-2,TRBV9,CASSPRQGGIYGYTF,TGTGCCAGCAGCCCCCGACAGGGGGGGATCTATGGCTACACCTTC
.,once,TRBJ2-1,TRBV2,CASSDPRDPFF,TGTGCCAGCAGTGATCCGAGGGATCCGTTCTTC
TRBD2,.,TRBJ2-3,TRBV19,CANLGLAGGTDTQYF,TGTGCCAACTTGGGACTAGCGGGGGGCACAGATACGCAGTATTTT
TRBD2,.,TRBJ2-3,TRBV15,CATSRNSGGQTDTQYF,TGTGCCACCAGCAGAAATAGCGGGGGGCAAACAGATACGCAGTATTTT
.,.,TRBJ1-1,TRBV4-1,CASSQDTGTEAFF,TGCGCCAGCAGCCAGGACACTGGGACTGAAGCTTTCTTT
TRBD2,.,TRBJ2-7,TRBV2,CASSEIAGDPYEQYF,TGTGCCAGCAGTGAAATAGCGGGGGATCCCTACGAGCAGTACTTC
.,few,TRBJ1-6,TRBV19,CASRGIYNSPLHF,TGTGCCAGCAGGGGCATCTATAATTCACCCCTCCACTTT
.,.,TRBJ2-1,TRBV6-2/TRBV6-3,CASSYLLSPKNNEQFF,TGTGCCAGCAGTTACCTACTTTCCCCGAAAAACAATGAGCAGTTCTTC
TRBD1,.,TRBJ1-5,TRBV7-2,CASSVGTGGGQPQHF,TGTGCCAGCAGCGTCGGGACAGGGGGTGGTCAGCCCCAGCATTTT
.,.,TRBJ1-3,TRBV6-2/TRBV6-3,CASSWASGNTIYF,TGTGCCAGCAGTTGGGCCTCTGGAAACACCATATATTTT
.,.,TRBJ2-3,TRBV7-2,CASSLRTSTDTQYF,TGTGCCAGCAGCCTTCGGACTAGCACAGATACGCAGTATTTT
.,.,TRBJ2-1,TRBV12-5,CASGRTVESNEQFF,TGTGCTAGTGGGCGGACAGTGGAGAGCAATGAGCAGTTCTTC
.,.,TRBJ1-6,TRBV3-1/TRBV3-2,CASSQSGSYEPLHF,TGTGCCAGCAGCCAATCCGGGTCTTACGAACCCCTCCACTTT
.,few,TRBJ1-5,TRBV6-5,CASSYSAEGSNQPQHF,TGTGCCAGCAGTTACTCGGCGGAGGGTAGCAATCAGCCCCAGCATTTT
.,few,TRBJ1-6,TRBV12-3/TRBV12-4,CASSFTYSPLHF,TGTGCCAGCAGTTTCACATATTCACCCCTCCACTTT
TRBD1,.,TRBJ2-2,TRBV30,CAWSLLLGQAGELFF,TGTGCCTGGAGTCTTTTACTCGGACAGGCCGGGGAGCTGTTTTTT
.,.,TRBJ1-6,TRBV5-1,CASSLGEQGPSPLHF,TGCGCCAGCAGCTTGGGGGAACAGGGACCGTCCCCCCTCCACTTT
TRBD1,.,TRBJ1-1,TRBV30,CAWLRDSFMNTEAFF,TGTGCCTGGCTTAGGGACAGCTTCATGAACACTGAAGCTTTCTTT
.,.,TRBJ1-5,TRBV6-4,CASSDEGGNQPQHF,TGTGCCAGCAGTGATGAGGGGGGCAATCAGCCCCAGCATTTT
.,.,TRBJ1-1,TRBV7-2,CASSLVGDASRGAFF,TGTGCCAGCAGCTTAGTCGGCGACGCATCGAGGGGGGCTTTCTTT
TRBD1,once,TRBJ1-3,TRBV28,CASSETGVGNTIYF,TGTGCCAGCAGTGAAACAGGGGTCGGAAACACCATATATTTT
TRBD2,few,TRBJ2-7,TRBV5-4,CASSPGESGGLSYEQYF,TGTGCCAGCAGCCCGGGGGAAAGCGGGGGGCTCTCCTACGAGCAGTACTTC
.,.,TRBJ2-7,TRBV7-2,CASSRDPAYEQYF,TGTGCCAGCAGCCGGGATCCGGCCTACGAGCAGTACTTC
.,.,TRBJ2-1,TRBV14,CASSRDFYNEQFF,TGTGCCAGCAGCAGGGACTTCTACAATGAGCAGTTCTTC
.,.,TRBJ1-4,TRBV18,CASSTGLGEKLFF,TGTGCCAGCTCAACAGGCCTTGGGGAAAAACTGTTTTTT
TRBD2,few,TRBJ2-1,TRBV7-9,CASSFLAGGTNEQFF,TGTGCCAGCAGCTTCCTGGCGGGGGGCACCAATGAGCAGTTCTTC
TRBD1,.,TRBJ2-3,TRBV4-1,CASSHPDRVSSDTQYF,TGCGCCAGCAGCCACCCGGACAGGGTGAGTTCAGATACGCAGTATTTT
.,.,TRBJ1-2,TRBV2,CASSVSGITNYGYTF,TGTGCCAGCAGTGTCTCGGGGATCACTAACTATGGCTACACCTTC
TRBD2,.,TRBJ2-1,TRBV7-3,CASSLTGGGMDEQFF,TGTGCCAGCAGCTTAACCGGCGGGGGAATGGATGAGCAGTTCTTC
.,.,TRBJ2-5,TRBV5-5,CASSLVVHRGETQYF,TGTGCCAGCAGCTTGGTCGTGCACCGGGGGGAGACCCAGTACTTC
.,.,TRBJ2-3,TRBV7-3,CASSSLQGDTQYF,TGTGCCAGCAGCTCGCTTCAGGGGGATACGCAGTATTTT
TRBD1,few,TRBJ1-1,TRBV5-1,CASGTGANTEAFF,TGCGCCAGCGGGACAGGGGCGAACACTGAAGCTTTCTTT